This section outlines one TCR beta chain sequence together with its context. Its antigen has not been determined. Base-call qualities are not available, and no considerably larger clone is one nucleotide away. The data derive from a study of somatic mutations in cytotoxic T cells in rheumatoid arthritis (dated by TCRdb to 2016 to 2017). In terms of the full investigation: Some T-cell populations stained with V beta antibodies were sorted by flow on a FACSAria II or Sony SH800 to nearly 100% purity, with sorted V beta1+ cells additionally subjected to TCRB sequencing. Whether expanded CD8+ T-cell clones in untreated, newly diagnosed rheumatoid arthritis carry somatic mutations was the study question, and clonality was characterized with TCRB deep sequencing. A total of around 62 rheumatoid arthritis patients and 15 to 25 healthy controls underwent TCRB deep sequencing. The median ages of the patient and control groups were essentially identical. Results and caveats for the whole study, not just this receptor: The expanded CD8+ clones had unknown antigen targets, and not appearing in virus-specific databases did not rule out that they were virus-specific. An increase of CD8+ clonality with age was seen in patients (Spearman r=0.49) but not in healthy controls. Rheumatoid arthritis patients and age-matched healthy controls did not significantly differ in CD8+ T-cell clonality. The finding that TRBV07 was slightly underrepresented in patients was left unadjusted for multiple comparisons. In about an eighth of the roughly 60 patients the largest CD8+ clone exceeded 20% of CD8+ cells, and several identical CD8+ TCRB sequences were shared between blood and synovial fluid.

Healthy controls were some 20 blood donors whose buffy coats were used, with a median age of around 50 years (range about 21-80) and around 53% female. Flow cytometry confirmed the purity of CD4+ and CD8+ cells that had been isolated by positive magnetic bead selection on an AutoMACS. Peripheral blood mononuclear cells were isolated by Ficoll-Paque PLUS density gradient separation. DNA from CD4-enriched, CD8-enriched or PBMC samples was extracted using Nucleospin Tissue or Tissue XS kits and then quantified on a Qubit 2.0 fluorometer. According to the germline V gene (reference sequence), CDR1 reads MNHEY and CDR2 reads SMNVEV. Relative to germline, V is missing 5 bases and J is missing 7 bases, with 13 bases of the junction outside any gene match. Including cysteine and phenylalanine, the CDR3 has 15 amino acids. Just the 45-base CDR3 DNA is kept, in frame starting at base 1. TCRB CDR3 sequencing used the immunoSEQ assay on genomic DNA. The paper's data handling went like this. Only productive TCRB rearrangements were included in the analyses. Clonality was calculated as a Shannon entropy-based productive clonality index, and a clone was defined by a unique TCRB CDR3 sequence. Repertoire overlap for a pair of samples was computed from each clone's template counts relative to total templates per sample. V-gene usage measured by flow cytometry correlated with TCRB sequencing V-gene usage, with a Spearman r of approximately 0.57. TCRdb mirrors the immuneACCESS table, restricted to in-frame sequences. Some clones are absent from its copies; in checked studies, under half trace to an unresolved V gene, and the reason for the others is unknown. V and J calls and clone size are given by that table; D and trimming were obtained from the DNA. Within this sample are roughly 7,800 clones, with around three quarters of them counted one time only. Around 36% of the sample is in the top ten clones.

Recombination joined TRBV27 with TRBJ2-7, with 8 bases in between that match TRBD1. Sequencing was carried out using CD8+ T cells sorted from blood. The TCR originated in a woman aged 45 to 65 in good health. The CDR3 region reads CASSPPSDRAGEQYF. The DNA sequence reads TGTGCCAGCAGTCCCCCCTCGGACAGGGCAGGGGAGCAGTACTTC.